The present T cell receptor (beta chain) was sequenced within a study of radiotherapy plus CTLA-4 blockade in lung cancer (dated by TCRdb to between 2017 and 2018). About the full investigation: Objective responses were observed in about a sixth of enrolled patients, and disease control was achieved in around 30%.

Focal radiation therapy combined with CTLA-4 blockade (ipilimumab) was tested in patients with chemo-refractory metastatic non-small-cell lung cancer. A word on this clone: The target of this receptor is not known. No base-level quality is on record; no much larger clone is a single base apart.

The library came from the immunoSEQ multiplex PCR assay. Held by TCRdb, this immuneACCESS table contains in-frame sequences only and omits some clones. Under half of the omission traces to an unresolved V gene where checked; the cause of the rest is unknown. Present in this sample are some 96,000 clones, around nine tenths of which were seen just once. Jointly, the top ten make up under 5.5% of the sample. V drops 4 bases and J drops 1 base, leaving 14 bases in between. The CDR3 holds 15 amino acids from the cysteine to the phenylalanine. The DNA shown is the 45-base CDR3, in frame from base 1. The germline V gene supplies CDR1 SGHRS and CDR2 YFSETQ. Study-wide conclusions, independent of this receptor: The strongest predictors of response, as reported, were early dynamic changes in blood T cell clones along with a rise in serum interferon-beta after radiation. After treatment with radiotherapy and ipilimumab, TCR clones that came from tumors expanded in the peripheral blood.

The sample was peripheral blood, taken from a patient treated with radiotherapy plus ipilimumab. The V gene is TRBV5-1 and the J gene is TRBJ1-1; the best D guess is TRBD1, with 6 bases matching. The receptor's source is a human donor with non-small cell lung cancer that progressed on radiotherapy plus ipilimumab. The encoded CDR3 is CASSTNTGKNTEAFF. Here is the DNA: TGCGCCAGCAGCACGAATACAGGGAAGAACACTGAAGCTTTCTTT.